One and the same sample provided the 12 T cell receptor beta chains below, sequenced in a study of somatic mutations in cytotoxic T cells in rheumatoid arthritis. The data were produced by immunoSEQ multiplex PCR, yet TCRdb's version contains in-frame clones alone and is incomplete. The data hold some 10,000 clones, with around 75% observed a single time. The sequenced sample was CD8+ T cells sorted from blood. These receptors all come from a man aged 60 to 75 in good health.

The V call is TRBV7-9, the J call TRBJ2-5, with TRBD1 as a possible D gene (6 bases). The germline CDR1 and CDR2 sequences are SEHNR and FQNEAQ (reference sequence). Trimming took off 3 bases at V and 4 bases at J, with 15 bases between the two ends. The CDR3 covers 15 residues. The CDR3 is CASSFQGLTVETQYF. Here the CDR3 DNA reads TGTGCCAGCAGCTTCCAGGGGTTAACTGTAGAGACCCAGTACTTC.

The chain is built from TRBV28 and TRBJ1-5; possibly TRBD1 for D (5 bases). CDR3 length: 16 residues. Per the germline V gene, CDR1 is MDHEN and CDR2 is SYDVKM. V was shortened by 5 bases and J by 1 base, with 15 bases between the two germline ends. CDR3 sequence: CASSPTRGMSNQPQHF. The CDR3 nucleotides are TGTGCCAGCAGTCCTACGAGGGGCATGAGCAATCAGCCCCAGCATTTT.

The V and J genes are TRBV4-3 and TRBJ1-2; D might be TRBD1 (5 bases). Germline loops: CDR1 LGHNA, CDR2 YSLEER. Trimming removed 0 bases from V and 8 bases from J, with 13 bases in between. The CDR3 has 14 residues. DNA for the CDR3: TGCGCCAGCAGCCAAGATGGCGGGGGTAACGGCTACACCTTC. As protein: CASSQDGGGNGYTF.

This sequence joins TRBV28 and TRBJ1-2; 9 nucleotides agree with TRBD1. In germline, CDR1 is MDHEN, CDR2 SYDVKM. This CDR3 comprises 13 residues. V was clipped by 6 bases and J by 6 bases; unmatched bases: 5. The CDR3 DNA follows: TGTGCCAGCAGGTACCGGGACAGGGATGGCTACACCTTC. It yields the protein CASRYRDRDGYTF.

This rearrangement joins TRBV5-6 to TRBJ2-1, with D uncertain. The V end lost 2 bases, the J end lost 5 bases, and 11 bases lay between the germline ends. This CDR3 has 14 amino acids. CDR1 is SGHDT and CDR2 is YYEEEE in the germline V gene. The CDR3 is CASSLYSPHNEQFF. The CDR3 nucleotides are TGTGCCAGCAGCTTATACTCGCCCCACAATGAGCAGTTCTTC. Drawing the rest from reference TRBV5-6 and TRBJ2-1, the complete variable domain is DAGVTQSPTHLIKTRGQQVTLRCSPKSGHDTVSWYQQALGQGPQFIFQYYEEEERQRGNFPDRFSGHQFPNYSSELNVNALLLGDSALYLCASSLYSPHNEQFFGPGTRLTVL.

By share, this clone counts as medium-sized. The rearrangement links TRBV5-1 to TRBJ2-3; the D gene is possibly TRBD1 (6 bases). The CDR3 totals 13 residues. CDR1 and CDR2 (germline): SGHRS, YFSETQ. Trimming cost V 3 bases and J 2 bases, with 7 bases left between them. The CDR3 DNA is TGCGCCAGCAGCTCAGGGGTCACAGATACGCAGTATTTT. This encodes CASSSGVTDTQYF.

This rearrangement joins TRBV9 to TRBJ2-1; 11 bases agree with TRBD2. The V segment lost 3 bases and the J segment 7 bases; nucleotides outside the gene matches: 15. The CDR3 spans 18 residues. CDR1 is SGDLS and CDR2 is YYNGEE in the germline V gene. The CDR3 spells CASSAEGLAGGPVNEQFF. CDR3 DNA: TGTGCCAGCAGCGCCGAGGGGTTAGCGGGGGGGCCCGTAAATGAGCAGTTCTTC.

The rearrangement joins TRBV10-2 to TRBJ2-2; D uncertain. This CDR3 contains 14 residues. Germline CDR1 and CDR2: WSHSY and SAAADI. The V and J ends lost 6 bases and 0 bases respectively, with 8 bases between them. CDR3 bases: TGCGCCAGCAGGGGCACCGCGAACACCGGGGAGCTGTTTTTT. Translated, it gives CASRGTANTGELFF.

For the CDR3, the DNA is TGTGCCAGCAGTCAGCAGGGGGAGGTAGAGACCCAGTACTTC. Its protein product is CASSQQGEVETQYF. The chain joins TRBV28 to TRBJ2-5; the D gene is possibly TRBD1 (7 bases). The germline V gene encodes CDR1 MDHEN and CDR2 SYDVKM. With 5 bases removed from V and 4 bases from J, the gap between germline ends came to 14 bases. CDR3 length: 14 residues.

V usage is TRBV2 and J usage is TRBJ2-4; tentatively, D is TRBD2 (6 bases). Germline CDR1 is SNHLY and CDR2 is FYNNEI. V dropped 1 base and J dropped 1 base, with 14 bases sitting between them. The CDR3 has 17 residues. The CDR3 DNA is TGTGCCAGCAGTGAAGGGACCTGGGAGGTCGCCAAAAACATTCAGTACTTC. Protein sequence: CASSEGTWEVAKNIQYF.

The chain links TRBV28 to TRBJ1-5; 9 nucleotides agree with TRBD1. Unmatched junction bases numbered 11, after V lost 5 bases and J lost 0 bases. CDR3 length: 18 amino acids. Germline CDR1 reads MDHEN; CDR2 reads SYDVKM. The CDR3, as DNA: TGTGCCAGCAGTCCCGGACAGGGGATAACGTATAGCAATCAGCCCCAGCATTTT. It codes for CASSPGQGITYSNQPQHF.

This chain links TRBV4-2 with TRBJ2-1; TRBD2 agrees at 7 bases. Germline V gives CDR1 LGHNA, CDR2 YNFKEQ. The CDR3 is 17 residues long. V gave up 1 base and J gave up 0 bases; unmatched junction bases: 6. The CDR3 nucleotides are TGTGCCAGCAGCCAAGCGACTAGCCCGAGCTCCTACAATGAGCAGTTCTTC. Amino acids: CASSQATSPSSYNEQFF.